The T cell receptor beta chain described here comes from a study of cytomegalovirus exposure and HLA in healthy donors. Trimming removed 5 bases from V and 2 bases from J; junction bases left unmatched: 8. CDR1 SGHTA and CDR2 FQGTGA come from the germline V gene. The CDR3 spans 16 residues. PCR used 60 Vbeta primers and 13 Jbeta primers. The method was immunoSEQ multiplex PCR; TCRdb's version includes in-frame clones alone and lacks a portion of them. Here the sample spans fewer than 250,000 clones, over 80% being singletons. The rearrangement links TRBV7-3 to TRBJ2-5, with 10 bases lining up with TRBD2. This sequence originates from a woman in her fifties or sixties in good health and CMV-seropositive. Sequencing was performed on PBMCs. CDR3: CASSTQAGGIQETQYF. Here the CDR3 DNA reads TGTGCCAGCAGCACACAAGCGGGGGGGATTCAAGAGACCCAGTACTTC. Full variable domain (rest looked up from reference TRBV7-3 and TRBJ2-5): GAGVSQTPSNKVTEKGKYVELRCDPISGHTALYWYRQSLGQGPEFLIYFQGTGAADDSGLPNDRFFAVRPEGSVSTLKIQRTERGDSAVYLCASSTQAGGIQETQYFGPGTRLLVL.